Below are 20 T cell receptor beta chains sequenced from a single sample in a study of T cells in Graves' hyperthyroidism and ophthalmopathy (dated by TCRdb to the late 2010s). Libraries were constructed by multiplex PCR. The instrument was an Illumina HiSeq 2000. The TCR beta CDR3 regions were amplified from RNA transcripts. A first-round RT-PCR of the TCR CDR3 used the HTBI primer set with the Qiagen OneStep RT-PCR kit. TCRdb ran its own pipeline on the public reads, namely fastp trimming at Q25 and MiXCR clone calling, and kept in-frame beta chains. All rows with the same CDR3 protein become a single entry with the most common DNA and genes. This sample is represented by under 250,000 distinct CDR3 sequences; approximately 25% of them were singletons. About a third of the sample rests with the top ten. The sequencing input was blood. The source is a woman aged 40 to 50 with Graves' ophthalmopathy.

Concerning this clonotype: A junction end diverges from the germline sequence, so it may reflect a read error. The chain has TRBV27 and TRBJ2-2, with D possibly matching TRBD1 (6 bases). The germline gives CDR1 MNHEY, CDR2 SMNVEV (reference sequence). The CDR3 length is 14 residues. The CDR3 sequence: CASSLAQGTGELSF. The CDR3 bases are TGTGCCAGCAGTTTAGCACAGGGAACTGGGGAGCTGTCTTTT.

There are many counts of this clonotype. V and J are TRBV11-2 and TRBJ2-6; 13 bases map to TRBD2. The CDR3 has 18 residues. Unmatched junction bases numbered 6, after V lost 4 bases and J lost 3 bases. CDR1 is SGHAT and CDR2 is FQNNGV in the germline V gene. As DNA, the CDR3 is TGTGCCAGCAGCTCACTAGCGGGAGGGCCTTATGGGGCCAACGTCCTGACTTTC. Its protein is CASSSLAGGPYGANVLTF.

This clonotype came up many times. The chain has TRBV11-1 and TRBJ1-1, with TRBD1 as a possible D gene (6 bases). CDR1 is SGHAT and CDR2 is FQDESV in the germline V gene (reference sequence). This CDR3 is 14 amino acids long. The V gene lost 5 bases and the J gene lost 1 base, with 11 bases spanning the gap. For the CDR3, the DNA is TGTGCCAGCAGCACCGGGACAAGGAACACTGAAGCTTTCTTT. This sequence encodes CASSTGTRNTEAFF.

This clonotype was detected many times. This rearrangement joins TRBV5-1 to TRBJ2-7, with a weak D call TRBD2 (6 bases). The CDR3 has 14 amino acids. Germline CDR1 is SGHRS and CDR2 is YFSETQ. With 5 bases removed from V and 6 bases from J, the gap between germline ends came to 18 bases. The CDR3: CASSSSGAGLEQYF. The CDR3 DNA reads TGCGCCAGCAGTTCCTCCGGGGCGGGACTCGAGCAGTACTTC. The whole variable domain, filled in from reference TRBV5-1 and TRBJ2-7, reads KAGVTQTPRYLIKTRGQQVTLSCSPISGHRSVSWYQQTPGQGLQFLFEYFSETQRNKGNFPGRFSGRQFSNSRSEMNVSTLELGDSALYLCASSSSGAGLEQYFGPGTRLTVT.

V gene TRBV6-2 or TRBV6-3 combines with J gene TRBJ2-1; D is undetermined. From germline, CDR1 is MNHEY and CDR2 SVGEGT. This CDR3 has 8 amino acids. Trimming removed 7 bases from V and 10 bases from J, with 2 bases in between. In nucleotides, the CDR3 is TGTGCCAGCACGGAGCAGTTCTTC. Its translation is CASTEQFF.

This clonotype was observed at least ten times. This rearrangement joins TRBV5-1 to TRBJ1-1; TRBD1 is a possible D gene (6 bases). V lost 2 bases and J lost 1, with 9 bases in between. The CDR3 extends over 14 amino acids. Per the germline V gene, CDR1 is SGHRS and CDR2 is YFSETQ. CDR3 residues: CASSFRGKNTEAFF. In DNA form, the CDR3 reads TGCGCCAGCAGCTTTAGGGGGAAGAACACTGAAGCTTTCTTT.

This clonotype was seen repeatedly, ten times or more. V and J are TRBV5-1 and TRBJ1-1; D is unclear. The CDR3 sequence is 14 residues long. The ends were cut back, 0 bases at V and 3 bases at J, with 9 bases in the middle. Germline V lookup: CDR1 SGHRS, CDR2 YFSETQ. The CDR3 sequence is CASSLGWTHTEAFF. The CDR3 DNA follows: TGCGCCAGCAGCTTGGGGTGGACCCACACTGAAGCTTTCTTT.

The V and J genes are TRBV15 and TRBJ1-1; D possibly corresponds to TRBD1 (5 bases). The V gene lost 8 bases and the J gene lost 5 bases, with 9 bases spanning the gap. The CDR3 has 11 residues. Per the germline V gene, CDR1 is LNHNV and CDR2 is YYDKDF (reference sequence). The CDR3 loop reads CATLWGTEAFF. As DNA, the CDR3 is TGTGCCACCCTCTGGGGGACTGAAGCTTTCTTT.

This clonotype has a count of ten or more. The chain recombines TRBV5-1 with TRBJ2-4, with 10 bases aligning to TRBD2. Germline assignment: CDR1 SGHRS and CDR2 YFSETQ. CDR3 length equals 13 residues. The trim removed 4 bases at V and 9 bases at J, leaving 4 bases unmatched. CDR3: CASSGPSGGIQYF. CDR3 coding DNA: TGCGCCAGCAGCGGCCCTAGCGGGGGCATTCAGTACTTC.

This clonotype was seen repeatedly, ten times or more. The CDR3 protein is CASSEGIISYEQYF. The CDR3 DNA sequence: TGTGCCAGCAGTGAGGGTATAATCTCCTACGAGCAGTACTTC. The gene calls are TRBV2 and TRBJ2-7, with unresolved D. This CDR3 is built from 14 residues. The V end was cut by 3 bases, the J end by 0 bases, with 9 bases between. Looked up from germline, CDR1 is SNHLY and CDR2 is FYNNEI.

J is TRBJ1-1 and V is TRBV5-4; D gene unclear. This CDR3 has 13 residues. V lost 2 bases and J 3 bases, leaving 8 bases between the germline ends. Looked up from germline, CDR1 is SGHNT and CDR2 is YYREEE (reference sequence). The CDR3 DNA is TGTGCCAGCAGCTTTCCGGGCTACACTGAAGCTTTCTTT. Translating it yields CASSFPGYTEAFF. The complete variable domain, with remaining parts taken from reference TRBV5-4 and TRBJ1-1, reads ETGVTQSPTHLIKTRGQQVTLRCSSQSGHNTVSWYQQALGQGPQFIFQYYREEENGRGNFPPRFSGLQFPNYSSELNVNALELDDSALYLCASSFPGYTEAFFGQGTRLTVV.

This clonotype was observed many times. CDR3 DNA sequence: TGTGCCAGCAGTTTGCGACGGACAGGGGACGAGCAGTACTTC. As protein: CASSLRRTGDEQYF. The chain has TRBV28 and TRBJ2-7, with TRBD1 matching 9 bases. In germline, CDR1 is MDHEN, CDR2 SYDVKM. V dropped 3 bases and J dropped 5; count of bases not matched to a gene: 5. This CDR3 spans 14 amino acids.

The chain has TRBV6-1 and TRBJ1-1; the D gene is possibly TRBD1 (5 bases). V lost 2 bases, J lost 0 bases, and 16 bases lay in between. The CDR3 runs to 17 residues. The germline CDR1 and CDR2 sequences are MNHNS and SASEGT. The CDR3 spells CASSEFRVEKMNTEAFF. DNA for the CDR3: TGTGCCAGCAGTGAATTCAGGGTTGAAAAAATGAACACTGAAGCTTTCTTT.

This clonotype was recorded many times. The chain couples TRBV6-1 to TRBJ2-2, with TRBD2 matching over 12 bases. J was trimmed by 1 base and V by 5 bases; bases with no gene match: 5. Germline V gives CDR1 MNHNS, CDR2 SASEGT. There are 17 residues in the CDR3. The CDR3 nucleotides are TGTGCCAGCAGTCCGACTAGCGGGAGTGGGAACACCGGGGAGCTGTTTTTT. Its protein is CASSPTSGSGNTGELFF.

The genes are TRBV28 and TRBJ2-4; 8 bases agree with TRBD1. The germline gives CDR1 MDHEN, CDR2 SYDVKM. The CDR3 runs 14 residues. The trim removed 4 bases at V and 4 bases at J, leaving 3 bases unmatched. The CDR3 DNA reads as TGTGCCAGCAGTTCGCGGACAGGGAAAAACATTCAGTACTTC. Protein sequence: CASSSRTGKNIQYF.

This clonotype was seen at least ten times. No conserved phenylalanine or tryptophan is present at the end of the CDR3, so a read error is the likely explanation. The chain carries TRBV7-2 and TRBJ1-1, with a tentative D call TRBD1 (5 bases). Trimming took off 2 bases at V and 4 bases at J, with 8 bases between the two ends. This CDR3 contains 13 residues. The germline gives CDR1 SGHTA, CDR2 FQGNSA. Written as DNA, the CDR3 is TGTGCCAGCAGCTTAAGGGACGGCACTGAAGCTTTCCTT. As protein: CASSLRDGTEAFL.

The chain couples TRBV2 to TRBJ1-3; D is undetermined. Germline V lookup: CDR1 SNHLY, CDR2 FYNNEI. The CDR3 has 15 residues. The ends were cut back, 6 bases at V and 0 bases at J, with 12 bases in the middle. In nucleotides, the CDR3 is TGTGCCAGCAGAGTCGCCCGGGACTCTGGAAACACCATATATTTT. It yields the protein CASRVARDSGNTIYF. Combining the CDR3 with reference TRBV2 and TRBJ1-3 gives the whole variable domain EPEVTQTPSHQVTQMGQEVILRCVPISNHLYFYWYRQILGQKVEFLVSFYNNEISEKSEIFDDQFSVERPDGSNFTLKIRSTKLEDSAMYFCASRVARDSGNTIYFGEGSWLTVV.

This clonotype was seen more than once but under ten times. The junction departs from germline at one end; a sequencing error may be responsible. The J gene is TRBJ2-2, the V gene TRBV24-1; 9 positions agree with TRBD1. The length of the CDR3 is 16 residues. Germline loops: CDR1 KGHDR, CDR2 SFDVKD. CDR3: CATSDLGTGNPGELFF. The CDR3, as DNA: TGTGCCACCAGTGATTTGGGGACAGGGAACCCCGGGGAGCTGTTTTTT.

This clonotype was counted ten times or more. The rearrangement joins TRBV28 to TRBJ1-5; TRBD1 matches at 9 bases. Per germline, CDR1 MDHEN and CDR2 SYDVKM. The CDR3 covers 16 residues. The trim removed 6 bases at V and 5 bases at J, leaving 11 bases unmatched. CDR3 protein: CASSRRPWTGDQPQHF. Written as DNA, the CDR3 is TGTGCCAGCAGCCGACGTCCCTGGACAGGGGATCAGCCCCAGCATTTT.

This clonotype has ten or more counts. The genes are TRBV28 and TRBJ1-2, with TRBD1 matching over 7 bases. V lost 6 bases, J lost 7 bases, and 5 bases stayed unmatched. The CDR3 contains 12 residues. Germline lookup yields CDR1 MDHEN and CDR2 SYDVKM. Here the CDR3 DNA reads TGTGCCAGCAGGGAGACAGGGAGTGGCTACACCTTC. Translating gives CASRETGSGYTF.